What follows are 11 T cell receptor beta chains derived from one specimen sequenced in a study of identical twins. TCRdb ran MiXCR on the 5' RACE reads and lists one entry per CDR3 protein. The table records approximately 590,000 distinct CDR3 sequences, 9.6% of them present only once. The sample was also linked to a second study, of yellow fever vaccine responses in identical twins.

The material sequenced was PBMCs. These receptors came from a young woman in good health.

The chain is built from TRBV7-6 and TRBJ2-5; tentative D call: TRBD2 (6 bases). This CDR3 has 15 amino acids. Germline-derived CDR1 and CDR2 are SGHVS and FNYEAQ. With 1 base removed from V and 4 bases from J, the gap between germline ends came to 13 bases. Written as DNA, the CDR3 is TGTGCCAGCAGCTTAGGCGGAGGGAAGGTAGAGACCCAGTACTTC. Encoded protein: CASSLGGGKVETQYF.

The chain couples TRBV20-1 to TRBJ1-3; the D gene is possibly TRBD1 (5 bases). V was clipped by 0 bases and J by 3 bases, with 12 bases between them. The germline CDR1 and CDR2 sequences are DFQATT and SNEGSKA (reference sequence). The CDR3 has 15 residues. CDR3 bases: TGCAGTGCTAGAGATCTTGGCCAGGGTGGAAACACCATATATTTT. Translation gives CSARDLGQGGNTIYF.

The sample holds many counts of this clonotype. The chain recombines TRBV7-2 with TRBJ2-7; D possibly corresponds to TRBD1 (5 bases). The CDR3 sequence is 13 residues long. Germline loops: CDR1 SGHTA, CDR2 FQGNSA. V was clipped by 6 bases and J by 7 bases, with 16 bases between them. The CDR3 nucleotides are TGTGCCAGCAGACATATCAGGGCAGGGGAGCAGTACTTC. Encoded protein: CASRHIRAGEQYF. The full variable domain, in which reference TRBV7-2 and TRBJ2-7 provide the parts outside the CDR3, is GAGVSQSPSNKVTEKGKDVELRCDPISGHTALYWYRQSLGQGLEFLIYFQGNSAPDKSGLPSDRFSAERTGGSVSTLTIQRTQQEDSAVYLCASRHIRAGEQYFGPGTRLTVT.

The rearrangement links TRBV20-1 to TRBJ2-1; 7 bases map to TRBD2. The V segment lost 3 bases and the J segment 3 bases; nucleotides outside the gene matches: 5. In germline, CDR1 is DFQATT, CDR2 SNEGSKA (reference sequence). The CDR3 length is 14 residues. The CDR3, as DNA: TGCAGTGCTAGTTCTCGGGACTACTACAATGAGCAGTTCTTC. It encodes CSASSRDYYNEQFF.

This clonotype was counted between two and nine times. The V call is TRBV27, the J call TRBJ2-7; either TRBD1 or TRBD2 may fit D (5 bases each). Trimming cost V 5 bases and J 3 bases, with 17 bases left between them. The germline CDR1 and CDR2 sequences are MNHEY and SMNVEV (reference sequence). The CDR3 sequence is 15 residues long. The CDR3 here is CASSPNRDLLYEQYF. CDR3 nucleotides: TGTGCCAGCAGTCCAAACCGGGACCTGCTCTACGAGCAGTACTTC.

J is TRBJ2-4 and V is TRBV6-1; D possibly corresponds to TRBD1 (6 bases). The CDR3 covers 14 residues. Per the germline V gene, CDR1 is MNHNS and CDR2 is SASEGT. V was clipped by 6 bases and J by 6 bases, with 15 bases between them. CDR3 DNA sequence: TGTGCCAGCAGGGGGTACCAGGGGTTAAACATTCAGTACTTC. Its translation is CASRGYQGLNIQYF.

This clonotype showed up many times. The genes are TRBV15 and TRBJ2-3; 8 nucleotides match TRBD2. The trim removed 2 bases at V and 10 bases at J, leaving 5 bases unmatched. The germline V gene has CDR1 LNHNV and CDR2 YYDKDF (reference sequence). This CDR3 is 13 amino acids long. This CDR3 is CATSRSIAGSQYF. The CDR3 bases are TGTGCCACCAGCAGATCCATAGCGGGATCGCAGTATTTT. The variable domain in full, with the rest retrieved from reference TRBV15 and TRBJ2-3, is DAMVIQNPRYQVTQFGKPVTLSCSQTLNHNVMYWYQQKSSQAPKLLFHYYDKDFNNEADTPDNFQSRRPNTSFCFLDIRSPGLGDTAMYLCATSRSIAGSQYFGPGTRLTVL.

This clonotype was seen repeatedly, ten times or more. This chain links TRBV12-3 or TRBV12-4 with TRBJ2-2, with D possibly called TRBD1 or TRBD2 (5 bases each). CDR3 length: 16 residues. The V end lost 6 bases, the J end lost 2 bases, and 16 bases lay between the germline ends. The CDR3 coding sequence is TGTGCCAGCAGCCGATGGGGCAGGACTAACACCGGGGAGCTGTTTTTT. It translates to CASSRWGRTNTGELFF.

This sequence joins TRBV11-2 and TRBJ2-5; D is unresolved. The V end lost 1 base, the J end lost 5 bases, and 14 bases lay between the germline ends. This CDR3 has 15 amino acids. Per germline, CDR1 SGHAT and CDR2 FQNNGV. Here the CDR3 reads CASSLVVGQRETQYF. CDR3 sequence (DNA): TGTGCCAGCAGCTTAGTTGTCGGCCAGAGGGAGACCCAGTACTTC. Looking up the rest from reference TRBV11-2 and TRBJ2-5 gives the full variable domain: EAGVAQSPRYKIIEKRQSVAFWCNPISGHATLYWYQQILGQGPKLLIQFQNNGVVDDSQLPKDRFSAERLKGVDSTLKIQPAKLEDSAVYLCASSLVVGQRETQYFGPGTRLLVL.

This clonotype was observed many times. The chain employs TRBV6-5 and TRBJ2-3; TRBD2 matches at 10 bases. V lost 2 bases to trimming and J lost 2 bases; unmatched junction nucleotides: 13. Germline-derived CDR1 and CDR2 are MNHEY and SVGAGI. The CDR3 sequence is 19 residues long. The CDR3 sequence: CASSYTYSGGRPFTDTQYF. The CDR3 bases are TGTGCCAGCAGTTACACCTATAGCGGGGGGAGACCTTTCACAGATACGCAGTATTTT.

The CDR3 DNA is TGCAGCGTTAGGACTAGCGACACAGATACGCAGTATTTT. Translated: CSVRTSDTDTQYF. The chain has TRBV29-1 and TRBJ2-3; 9 bases fit TRBD2. The germline V gene has CDR1 SQVTM and CDR2 ANQGSEA. Trimming cost V 5 bases and J 2 bases; bases outside gene matches: 2. CDR3 length: 13 residues.